A selection of T cell receptor beta chains follows, all from one sample in a study of a mutant IDH1 vaccine in newly diagnosed glioma. The data were produced by immunoSEQ multiplex PCR, yet TCRdb's version contains in-frame clones alone and is incomplete. This table holds under 85,000 clones, approximately 85% found once. No antigen is known for these receptors. The sample here was PBMCs, taken from a glioma patient whose treatment included an IDH1 peptide vaccine. The origin of the receptors is a woman between 50 and 59 years old with glioma. The conserved cysteine and the conserved F or W are not part of the CDR3 here.

>TRBJ1-4|TRBV28
ASSLFGGADNEKLF
>TRBJ2-2|TRBV28
ASSAYKGENTGELF
>TRBJ2-3|TRBV6-6
ASLSPGLAYDTQY
>TRBJ1-4|TRBV28
ASCWGSGEKLF
>TRBJ2-5|TRBV7-9
ASSFSGGQGRGTQY
>TRBJ2-6|TRBV19
ASSIVRAGANVLT
>TRBJ2-2|TRBV4-1
ASSQEIPVRRTGELF
>TRBJ2-7|TRBV6-1
ASSEFSGRNSYEQY
>TRBJ2-7|TRBV11-2
ASSSQGSSYEQY
>TRBJ1-6|TRBV27
ASSSIARASSPHSPLH
>TRBJ1-3|TRBV5-6
ASSLVGVGNTIY
>TRBJ2-3|TRBV28
ASSATVITDTQY
>TRBJ2-1|TRBV5-1
ASSSQGEVQF
>TRBJ2-7|TRBV5-1
ASSLDTQRGSYEQY
>TRBJ2-7|TRBV29-1
SVSPGTSSYEQY
>TRBJ1-3|TRBV27
ASSSWGSGNTIY
>TRBJ2-6|TRBV5-1
ASGTGETGANVLT
>TRBJ2-1|TRBV7-6
ASSLGLAGSYNEQF
>TRBJ2-5|TRBV7-8
ASSPNRDREGETQY
>TRBJ2-7|TRBV28
ASSFARTSGRWSYEQY
>TRBJ2-7|TRBV4-1
ASSPQGRHEQY
>TRBJ2-3|TRBV27
ASSSRGRGTDTQY
>TRBJ2-7|TRBV27
ASSPNRVTGLGEQY
>TRBJ2-3|TRBV2
ASSERTDTQY
>TRBJ2-7|TRBV7-9
ASSLPGQATDEQY
>TRBJ2-7|TRBV10-2
ASSSRGGEQY
>TRBJ2-1|TRBV19
ASSIAPGLHRDNEQF